This T cell receptor beta chain was recorded in a study of cytomegalovirus exposure and HLA in healthy donors. The CDR3 length is 16 residues. The J segment lost 3 bases and the V segment lost 8 bases, leaving 15 bases of the junction unmatched. Germline CDR1 and CDR2: SNHLY and FYNNEI. Overall study findings and caveats: More than 15,000 TCR beta sequences were associated with HLA alleles at 0.05 false discovery rate in a later analysis. Most TCR sequences were uncommon, yet certain public TCRs appeared in many donors.

Remarks on this clone: The antigen is unknown.

60 Vbeta and 13 Jbeta primers were used in PCR. The assay was immunoSEQ multiplex PCR, and TCRdb's table has in-frame clones only and misses some. The repertoire includes around 72,000 clones, 60% to 75% of them detected once, and roughly a fifth sits in the top ten. The sample comprised PBMCs. The chain employs TRBV2 and TRBJ1-1; 7 positions match TRBD1. This TCR was recovered from a man in his forties in good health and CMV-seropositive. CDR3 sequence reads: CASGDTGERMDTEAFF. In DNA form, the CDR3 reads TGTGCCAGCGGGGACACAGGGGAACGCATGGACACTGAAGCTTTCTTT. The complete variable domain, with remaining parts taken from reference TRBV2 and TRBJ1-1, reads EPEVTQTPSHQVTQMGQEVILRCVPISNHLYFYWYRQILGQKVEFLVSFYNNEISEKSEIFDDQFSVERPDGSNFTLKIRSTKLEDSAMYFCASGDTGERMDTEAFFGQGTRLTVV.